The clone carrying this TCR beta chain showed up many times. Its antigen is not known. The data derive from a study of CD8+CD57+ T cells in acquired aplastic anemia. Across the whole study: Average DNA yield from sorted CD4+ and CD8+ cells was around 3 ug. Whole-study findings and limits: In CD8+ cells, Simpson's diversity showed no significant difference between patients and controls. The same twenty-nine CD8+ CDR3 sequences occurred in patients and in controls.

Looked up from germline, CDR1 is KGHDR and CDR2 is SFDVKD. The CDR3 is made up of 14 amino acids. V was pared by 9 bases and J by 2 bases, with 13 bases between. Researchers used genomic DNA as the template to profile TCR beta VDJ and CDR3. TCRdb re-called the reads with MiXCR, one entry per CDR3 protein. The sample includes about 81,000 distinct CDR3 sequences, 40% to 50% of them seen just once. The origin of this receptor is a human donor in good health, serving as a control. The gene calls are TRBV24-1 and TRBJ2-1, with a weak D call TRBD2 (6 bases). The sample comprised sorted CD4+, CD8+, or CD8+CD57+ T cells (not recorded which) from PBMCs. CDR3 in DNA: TGTGCCACCGAGGAGGGGCCCACCTACAATGAGCAGTTCTTC. It encodes CATEEGPTYNEQFF.